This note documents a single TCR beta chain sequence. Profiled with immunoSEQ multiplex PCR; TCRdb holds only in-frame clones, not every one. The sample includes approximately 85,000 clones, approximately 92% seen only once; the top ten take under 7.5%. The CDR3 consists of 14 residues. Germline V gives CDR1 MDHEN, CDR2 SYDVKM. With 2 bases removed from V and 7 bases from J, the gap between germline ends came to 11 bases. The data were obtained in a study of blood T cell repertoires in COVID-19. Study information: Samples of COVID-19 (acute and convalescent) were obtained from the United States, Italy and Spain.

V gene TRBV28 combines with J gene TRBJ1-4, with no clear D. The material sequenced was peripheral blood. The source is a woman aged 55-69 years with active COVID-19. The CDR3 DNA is TGTGCCAGCAGTTTAGGAGGGTTAGGTGAAAAACTGTTTTTT. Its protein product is CASSLGGLGEKLFF.